These 13 T cell receptor beta chains share one sample of origin, sequenced in a study of human T cells and chemical hapten exposure. Indicated time point: patch test 1, 2 weeks after DPC sensitization. Treatment indicated: therapeutic diphenylcyclopropenone sensitization with weekly scalp DPC. TCRdb re-called the RACE reads through MiXCR, storing one row per CDR3 protein. The profile shows tens of thousands of distinct CDR3 sequences, about 9.3% of them singletons. Here the sequenced sample was whole blood, taken in connection with sensitization to the hapten diphenylcyclopropenone (DPC). These receptors all stem from a woman between 45 and 65 years old with alopecia areata. Some clones in this sample may be carry-over from other donors' samples.

The V gene is TRBV6-6, the J gene TRBJ2-4; 9 bases agree with TRBD1. The V gene's germline CDR1 is MNHNY and CDR2 SVGAGI (reference sequence). The CDR3 spans 16 residues. V shed 6 bases, J shed 3 bases, and the junction held 9 bases outside the gene matches. For the CDR3, the DNA is TGTGCCAGCAGAGATACAGGGGGCCGAGGCAAAAACATTCAGTACTTC. Translating it yields CASRDTGGRGKNIQYF.

This clonotype was counted between two and nine times. CDR3 sequence: CASGLVGRVNNEQFF. As DNA, the CDR3 is TGTGCTAGTGGTTTGGTAGGGCGGGTGAACAATGAGCAGTTCTTC. This chain links TRBV12-5 with TRBJ2-1, with D perhaps TRBD2 (5 bases). V lost 0 bases and J lost 5, with 11 bases in between. The CDR3 runs 15 residues. Germline CDR1 LGHNT, CDR2 FRNRAP.

The sample holds many counts of this clonotype. The chain recombines TRBV14 with TRBJ2-7; TRBD1 is a possible D gene (6 bases). The germline V gene has CDR1 SGHDN and CDR2 FVKESK. V was pared by 3 bases and J by 9 bases, with 9 bases between. The CDR3 loop spans 11 amino acids. In DNA, the CDR3 is TGTGCCAGCAGCCATCCGACAGGGCAGTACTTC. The encoded protein is CASSHPTGQYF.

The gene calls are TRBV7-6 and TRBJ2-1; perhaps TRBD2 as D (6 bases). Germline CDR1 SGHVS, CDR2 FNYEAQ. The germline V and J ends were trimmed by 5 bases and 10 bases, with 12 bases remaining between them. There are 12 residues in the CDR3. CDR3 region: CASSRDWGEQFF. CDR3 coding DNA: TGTGCCAGCAGCAGGGACTGGGGGGAGCAGTTCTTC.

This clonotype came up a few times. This chain joins TRBV29-1 and TRBJ2-1; D remains ambiguous. This CDR3 has 11 amino acids. The V end lost 3 bases, the J end lost 8 bases, and 8 bases lay between the germline ends. Per the germline V gene, CDR1 is SQVTM and CDR2 is ANQGSEA. CDR3 loop: CSVDPGYEQFF. The DNA for the CDR3 is TGCAGCGTTGACCCAGGCTATGAGCAGTTCTTC.

The chain links TRBV7-6 to TRBJ2-5; D is unclear. The CDR3 has 14 residues. V shed 3 bases and J shed 0 bases, with 8 bases lying between them. Germline V lookup: CDR1 SGHVS, CDR2 FNYEAQ. The CDR3 protein is CASSFGVYQETQYF. DNA of the CDR3: TGTGCCAGCAGCTTTGGGGTGTACCAAGAGACCCAGTACTTC.

This clonotype appeared a few times. The CDR3 bases are TGTGCCAGCAGGGTGACAGGGGGCAAAGAGACCCAGTACTTC. This gives the protein CASRVTGGKETQYF. The chain carries TRBV6-5 and TRBJ2-5; 10 positions match TRBD1. In germline, CDR1 is MNHEY, CDR2 SVGAGI. The CDR3 covers 14 residues. The trim removed 6 bases at V and 3 bases at J, leaving 4 bases unmatched.

In its sample, this clonotype was seen many times. This chain uses TRBV27 with TRBJ2-1, with 7 bases aligning to TRBD1. The CDR3 loop spans 15 amino acids. V lost 5 bases and J lost 3; bases outside the gene matches: 7. Germline CDR1 is MNHEY and CDR2 is SMNVEV (reference sequence). CDR3 sequence reads: CASSPQGILYNEQFF. The CDR3 coding sequence is TGTGCCAGCAGTCCACAGGGGATTCTCTACAATGAGCAGTTCTTC.

The sample holds many counts of this clonotype. The genes are TRBV27 and TRBJ2-4; TRBD1 is a possible D gene (6 bases). V lost 2 bases to trimming and J lost 4 bases, with 12 bases between them. Germline CDR1 is MNHEY and CDR2 is SMNVEV (reference sequence). This CDR3 has 15 residues. CDR3 sequence reads: CASSLSGQTKNIQYF. For the CDR3, the DNA is TGTGCCAGCAGTTTAAGTGGACAGACTAAAAACATTCAGTACTTC.

CDR3 loop: CASSYLGPGETQYF. CDR3 DNA: TGTGCCAGCAGTTATCTGGGCCCCGGGGAGACCCAGTACTTC. The gene calls are TRBV6-6 and TRBJ2-5; D not resolved. The CDR3 length is 14 residues. CDR1 is MNHNY and CDR2 is SVGAGI in the germline V gene (reference sequence). With 3 bases removed from V and 5 bases from J, the gap between germline ends came to 13 bases.

Only a few counts were recorded for this clonotype. The chain links TRBV20-1 to TRBJ1-6; D uncertain. Trimming stripped 6 bases from V and 0 bases from J, with 9 bases between. CDR3 length equals 14 residues. Germline V gene lookup returns CDR1 DFQATT and CDR2 SNEGSKA (reference sequence). The CDR3 sequence: CSAHTISYNSPLHF. DNA for the CDR3: TGCAGTGCCCACACTATCTCCTATAATTCACCCCTCCACTTT.

This clonotype was counted at least ten times. The chain couples TRBV12-3 or TRBV12-4 to TRBJ1-6; TRBD1 is a possible D gene (5 bases). V was shortened by 7 bases and J by 14 bases, with 12 bases between the two germline ends. The length of the CDR3 is 11 residues. The CDR3 loop reads CASTAGYALHF. The CDR3 region has the DNA TGTGCCAGCACCGCAGGGTATGCCCTCCACTTT.

This clonotype was observed at least ten times. The chain carries TRBV11-2 and TRBJ2-3; 8 bases align to TRBD1. Germline CDR1 SGHAT, CDR2 FQNNGV. Trimming took 5 bases from V and 4 from J; bases not matched to a gene: 5. This CDR3 contains 14 residues. The CDR3 is CASSPDRAPDTQYF. In DNA form, the CDR3 reads TGTGCCAGCAGCCCGGACAGGGCTCCAGATACGCAGTATTTT. Variable domain in full (rest from reference TRBV11-2 and TRBJ2-3): EAGVAQSPRYKIIEKRQSVAFWCNPISGHATLYWYQQILGQGPKLLIQFQNNGVVDDSQLPKDRFSAERLKGVDSTLKIQPAKLEDSAVYLCASSPDRAPDTQYFGPGTRLTVL.